The 6 T cell receptor beta chains reported below all come from one sample, sequenced in a study of neoadjuvant anti-PD-1 for oral cavity cancer (dated by TCRdb to about 2021). Receptor libraries were prepared by the immunoSEQ multiplex PCR assay. TCRdb stores this immuneACCESS table with in-frame sequences only. Part of the clones is absent; in the studies checked, under half of the shortfall reflects unresolved V genes, and no reason is known for the rest. The sample records 84,000 or so clones, roughly four fifths of which are singletons. About 2.9% of the sample comes from the top ten. The time point label here, explained by the study, means: before neoadjuvant nivolumab. The sample here was PBMCs, taken before nivolumab (anti-PD-1) treatment. The receptors derive from a person between 40 and 85 years old with oral cavity squamous cell carcinoma.

For the CDR3, the DNA is TGTGCCAGCCGATCTCAGGGGAATCAGCCCCAGCATTTT. It specifies CASRSQGNQPQHF. The chain recombines TRBV6-1 with TRBJ1-5; TRBD1 might be the D (6 bases). From germline, CDR1 is MNHNS and CDR2 SASEGT. This CDR3 has 13 amino acids. V lost 8 bases to trimming and J lost 4 bases, with 12 bases between them.

The chain combines TRBV7-9 with TRBJ2-2, with TRBD1 as a possible D gene (5 bases). The CDR3 is 16 residues long. Germline assignment: CDR1 SEHNR and CDR2 FQNEAQ (reference sequence). V was pared by 1 base and J by 5 bases, with 14 bases between. This CDR3 is CASSLESPGLTGELFF. As DNA, the CDR3 is TGTGCCAGCAGCTTAGAGTCGCCAGGGCTGACCGGGGAGCTGTTTTTT. Together with reference TRBV7-9 and TRBJ2-2, the CDR3 gives the full variable domain: DTGVSQNPRHKITKRGQNVTFRCDPISEHNRLYWYRQTLGQGPEFLTYFQNEAQLEKSRLLSDRFSAERPKGSFSTLEIQRTEQGDSAMYLCASSLESPGLTGELFFGEGSRLTVL.

The chain links TRBV6-5 to TRBJ1-1; D perhaps matches TRBD1 (6 bases). The germline V and J ends were trimmed by 6 bases and 6 bases, with 14 bases remaining between them. Looked up from germline, CDR1 is MNHEY and CDR2 is SVGAGI. The CDR3 has 13 amino acids. CDR3 DNA sequence: TGTGCCAGCAGCACCCTCGGGACATCTGAAGCTTTCTTT. Its translation: CASSTLGTSEAFF.

V is TRBV9 and J is TRBJ2-3; no firm D call. Germline CDR1 and CDR2: SGDLS and YYNGEE. V lost 4 bases and J lost 0, with 12 bases in between. This CDR3 has 15 residues. CDR3 in amino acids: CASSPTPLSTDTQYF. The CDR3 DNA reads as TGTGCCAGCAGCCCAACACCGCTTAGCACAGATACGCAGTATTTT.

The V and J genes are TRBV5-4 and TRBJ2-7; maybe TRBD1 (5 bases). The CDR3 runs to 13 residues. The V gene lost 3 bases and the J gene lost 5 bases, with 12 bases spanning the gap. Germline-derived CDR1 and CDR2 are SGHNT and YYREEE (reference sequence). The CDR3 here is CASSSRDSHEQYF. The CDR3 DNA reads as TGTGCCAGCAGCTCCAGGGATTCCCACGAGCAGTACTTC. Together with reference TRBV5-4 and TRBJ2-7, the CDR3 gives the full variable domain: ETGVTQSPTHLIKTRGQQVTLRCSSQSGHNTVSWYQQALGQGPQFIFQYYREEENGRGNFPPRFSGLQFPNYSSELNVNALELDDSALYLCASSSRDSHEQYFGPGTRLTVT.

This rearrangement joins TRBV5-1 to TRBJ1-4, with TRBD1 matching 7 bases. There are 16 residues in the CDR3. J was trimmed by 5 bases and V by 3 bases; bases with no gene match: 10. From germline, CDR1 is SGHRS and CDR2 YFSETQ. CDR3 protein: CASSWGTGTENEKLFF. In DNA, the CDR3 is TGCGCCAGCAGCTGGGGGACCGGGACAGAGAATGAAAAACTGTTTTTT.